This TCR beta chain was sequenced during a study of blood T cell repertoires in COVID-19. At the level of the study: The samples span acute and convalescent COVID-19 from the United States, Italy and Spain. The cDNA or gDNA used as material had been derived from T cells, B-cell-depleted T cells, or PBMCs.

In the study's own analysis: The authors estimated nucleated cell counts from reference gene primer amplification. Libraries were prepared by immunoSEQ multiplex PCR; TCRdb keeps only in-frame clonotypes and omits some of them. V, J and clone size derive from that table, while D and trimming were established from the DNA sequence. In the table there are some 180,000 clones, approximately 85% of which are singletons. Germline V gives CDR1 MDHEN, CDR2 SYDVKM. The length of the CDR3 is 13 residues. V was clipped by 6 bases and J by 9 bases; unmatched bases: 7. Sequencing was done on a sample of peripheral blood. The receptor was isolated from a woman aged 60-75 years with acute or convalescent COVID-19. This sequence joins TRBV28 and TRBJ1-5; 8 nucleotides match TRBD1. As DNA, the CDR3 is TGTGCCAGCAGCCCCCCCGACAGGGGGCCCCAGCATTTT. Translating gives CASSPPDRGPQHF.